Here is one T cell receptor (beta chain) with its context. This record comes from a study of human T cells and chemical hapten exposure. Time point specified: patch test 3, about 24 weeks after DPC sensitization. Treatment described: therapeutic diphenylcyclopropenone sensitization with weekly scalp DPC. Via MiXCR, TCRdb re-called the RACE reads, giving one row per CDR3 protein. The sample has about 160,000 distinct CDR3 sequences, about 27% seen once. The sequence derives from a woman aged 18-29 years with alopecia areata. Some clones in this sample may be carry-over from other donors' samples. Sequenced here: whole blood, sampled in connection with sensitization to the hapten diphenylcyclopropenone (DPC).

The CDR3 bases are TGCGCCAGCAGCCCACTCCAGGGAAAAGAGACCCAGTACTTC. Translated: CASSPLQGKETQYF. The chain has TRBV4-1 and TRBJ2-5, with D possibly matching TRBD1 (5 bases). The CDR3 covers 14 residues. The germline V and J ends were trimmed by 4 bases and 3 bases, with 12 bases remaining between them. Germline assignment: CDR1 MGHRA and CDR2 YSYEKL.